This T cell receptor (beta chain) is from a study of T cell responses to AZD1222 COVID-19 vaccine. TCRdb's copy holds only in-frame clones and misses some; the assay was immunoSEQ multiplex PCR. The table for this sample gives over 130,000 clones. Overall study results and limits: Unmutated regions of variants are reportedly targeted by nearly half of spike-specific TCRs. Clonal diversity was possibly underestimated, and white British individuals and females predominated among donors.

Germline CDR1 and CDR2: LGHDT and YNNKEL (reference sequence). The CDR3 has 12 amino acids. V lost 4 bases, J lost 4 bases, and 7 bases lay in between. Turning to this clone: The antigen is not known.

Sequenced material: peripheral blood. This receptor was identified in an adult in good health. The J gene is TRBJ1-2, the V gene TRBV3-1 (or the pseudogene TRBV3-2); no definite D call. CDR3 residues: CASSPGGYGYTF. The CDR3 nucleotides are TGTGCCAGCAGCCCGGGTGGCTATGGCTACACCTTC.